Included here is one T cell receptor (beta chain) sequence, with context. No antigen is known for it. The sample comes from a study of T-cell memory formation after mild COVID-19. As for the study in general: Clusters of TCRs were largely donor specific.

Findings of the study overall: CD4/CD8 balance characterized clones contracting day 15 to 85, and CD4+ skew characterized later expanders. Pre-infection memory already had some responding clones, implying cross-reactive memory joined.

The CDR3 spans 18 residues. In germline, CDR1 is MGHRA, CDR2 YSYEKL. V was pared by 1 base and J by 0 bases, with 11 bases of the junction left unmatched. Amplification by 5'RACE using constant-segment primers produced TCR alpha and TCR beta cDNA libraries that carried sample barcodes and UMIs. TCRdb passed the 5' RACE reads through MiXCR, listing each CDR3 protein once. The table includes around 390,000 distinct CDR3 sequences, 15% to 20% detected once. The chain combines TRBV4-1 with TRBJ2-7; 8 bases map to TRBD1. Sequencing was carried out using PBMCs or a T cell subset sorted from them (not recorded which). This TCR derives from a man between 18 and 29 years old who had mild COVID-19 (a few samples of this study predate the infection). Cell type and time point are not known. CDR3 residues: CASSQGLRDRSSSYEQYV. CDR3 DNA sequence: TGCGCCAGCAGCCAAGGGCTGCGGGACAGGTCGAGCTCCTACGAGCAGTACGTC.